The sequence of this T cell receptor (beta chain) was determined in a study of cytomegalovirus exposure and HLA in healthy donors. CDR3 size: 16 residues. Trimming removed 0 bases at V and 1 base at J, with 12 bases between. The germline gives CDR1 SGHRS, CDR2 YFSETQ. A multiplex PCR was run with 60 Vbeta primers and 13 Jbeta primers. Data came from immunoSEQ multiplex PCR; TCRdb stores just in-frame clones and leaves some out. The sample yields 85,000 to 100,000 clones, about 68% seen once. The genes are TRBV5-1 and TRBJ2-3, with D perhaps matching TRBD1 (6 bases). Material for sequencing was PBMCs. The receptor's source is a human donor in good health. CDR3 amino acids: CASSLGGLWGTDTQYF. In nucleotides, the CDR3 is TGCGCCAGCAGCTTGGGGGGGCTGTGGGGCACAGATACGCAGTATTTT.